This T cell receptor (beta chain) appears in the sequencing data of a study of sequential checkpoint blockade in melanoma. Study as a whole: Arm A got nivolumab then ipilimumab; arm B the reverse, 1:1. Maintenance nivolumab came after either treatment sequence.

Per germline, CDR1 SGHVS and CDR2 FNYEAQ. The ends were cut back, 8 bases at V and 1 base at J, with 13 bases in the middle. This CDR3 has 14 amino acids. Some clones are missing from TCRdb's copy, which holds only in-frame ones; the method was immunoSEQ multiplex PCR. The sample has roughly 11,000 clones; 77% are singletons. Documented treatment: randomized to nivolumab then ipilimumab (arm A) or the reverse (arm B). DNA-damaging chemotherapy had not been given to any patient beforehand. Live CD3+CD8+ CD19− CD56− cells were sorted from PBMCs. This receptor was identified in a human donor with melanoma. The chain joins TRBV7-6 to TRBJ2-3, with D perhaps TRBD2 (6 bases). The material sequenced was CD8+ T cells sorted from blood (inferred from file names), taken from a patient given nivolumab and ipilimumab in sequence. The CDR3 region has the DNA TGTGCCAGCTCGGAGGGGCGGGGCACAGATACGCAGTATTTT. Protein: CASSEGRGTDTQYF.